This record looks at one T cell receptor (beta chain) sequence and its context. Its antigen is unidentified. Employing constant-segment primers, 5'RACE generated TCR alpha and TCR beta cDNA libraries bearing sample barcodes and UMIs. From the 5' RACE reads, TCRdb called clonotypes with MiXCR, one entry per CDR3 protein. The table has 550,000 to 600,000 distinct CDR3 sequences, roughly 17% seen once. The CDR3 runs to 13 residues. Germline CDR1 is KGHSH and CDR2 is LQKENI. Trimming stripped 6 bases from V and 6 bases from J, with 12 bases between. This record belongs to a study of T-cell memory formation after mild COVID-19. Study overall: The two donors had largely donor-specific TCR clusters.

Study observations and caveats: Clones contracting across day 15 to 85 had a balanced CD4/CD8 profile; later expanding clones leaned CD4+.

The sequence was collected from an adult woman who had mild COVID-19 (a few samples of this study predate the infection). Cell type and time point are not known. Specimen: PBMCs or a T cell subset sorted from them (not recorded which). The V gene is TRBV18, the J gene TRBJ2-1, with D uncertain. The CDR3 nucleotides are TGTGCCAGCTCGCGGCTGGGCCGCAATGAGCAGTTCTTC. Its translation is CASSRLGRNEQFF.